This T cell receptor (beta chain) was profiled in a study of OX40 agonist ivuxolimab in advanced cancers. Study information: Patients were infused with ivuxolimab every 2 weeks at 0.01 to 10 mg/kg. Enrollees could have had prior anti-PD-1, anti-PD-L1 or anti-CTLA-4 therapy, which 40% to 45% had received.

Using immunoSEQ multiplex PCR, the repertoire was profiled, and TCRdb retains in-frame clones only, with some absent. The sample includes some 70,000 clones, under 90% of them seen just once. The CDR3 is made up of 15 amino acids. V lost 9 bases and J 3 bases, leaving 20 bases between the germline ends. The V gene's germline CDR1 is LNHDA and CDR2 SQIVND (reference sequence). To note about this clone: The antigen remains unidentified.

Blood samples were obtained at baseline, cycle 4 day 1, and cycle 7 day 1. Study-level findings and limits: In the expanded peripheral T cells, antigen specificity was never determined.

This chain uses TRBV19 with TRBJ2-5, with D possibly TRBD2 on 7 matching bases. The sample consisted of CD4+ or CD8+ T cells sorted from blood, taken in a trial of the OX40 agonist ivuxolimab. The TCR comes from an adult with an advanced solid tumor such as melanoma, head and neck, liver or kidney cancer. CDR3 protein: CASQSGGLIEETQYF. The CDR3 DNA is TGTGCCAGCCAGTCGGGGGGCCTTATCGAAGAGACCCAGTACTTC.